This paragraph covers one T cell receptor beta chain sequence. Its antigen remains unidentified. No qualities accompany the bases; no much larger clone lies one base away. The immunoSEQ Assay, a bias-controlled multiplex PCR, was used to amplify TCRbeta CDR3 regions from genomic DNA. The source study handled its data this way. The number of nucleated cells in each sample was estimated by amplification of reference gene primers within the assay. Sequence reads were collapsed and filtered to measure the absolute abundance of every unique TCRbeta CDR3 rearrangement. For each sample, productive Simpson clonality was calculated as the square root of Simpson's diversity index across productive rearrangements. In TCRdb, the immuneACCESS table is reduced to in-frame sequences with V and J assigned. These tables do not hold every clone; where another copy was compared, an unresolved V gene accounts for under half, and the others remain unexplained. The V and J calls and clone size are taken from that table; D and trimming were inferred from the DNA. In this sample the table shows over 60,000 clones, approximately 92% of which occur a single time. The ten largest account for about 5.4% of the sample.

Collaborating institutions collected whole blood in K2EDTA tubes following their own protocols. For TCRbeta analysis, collaborators shipped samples as frozen whole blood, isolated PBMCs, or DNA extracted from either of those sample types. These data originate in a study of blood T cell repertoires in COVID-19 (dated by TCRdb to 2018 to 2021). Context from the whole study: Samples covering the acute and convalescent phases of COVID-19 were provided by collaborators in the United States, Italy and Spain. Samples were obtained from the ongoing ImmuneRACE study (first 160 participants) and from some 1,200 subjects provided by 6 global collaborators. Subjects who had been exposed to COVID-19, were actively infected with it, or had recovered from it provided the deeply sampled blood TCRbeta repertoires that made up the dataset. The prospective study material was composed of cDNA or gDNA derived from T cells, B-cell-depleted T cells, or PBMCs. Sample metadata almost always included a de-identified subject ID, COVID-19 status, age in years and sex. Where available, HLA class I and class II types were taken from metadata supplied by the sample provider and were not determined by assay-based typing. A freely available public database, intended as a resource for researchers studying the immune response to SARS-CoV-2, is where the repertoires were released. Here is what the overall study found, with its caveats: The amount of clinical and demographic metadata varied by source and participant and was provided uncurated.

V loses 5 bases, J loses 5 bases, and the germline ends lie 20 bases apart. Based on the germline V gene, the CDR1 and CDR2 sequences are SGHVS and FNYEAQ. CDR3 length: 16 amino acids, cysteine to phenylalanine. The CDR3 DNA has 48 bases and is translated from base 1. The chain links TRBV7-6 with TRBJ2-3; the D gene remains uncertain. Sequencing was done on a sample of peripheral blood. The clonotype comes from a human donor in a cohort sampled during active COVID-19. The nucleotide sequence reads as follows: TGTGCCAGCAGCCATCCCTTACTAAGAACCAAAGATACGCAGTATTTT. It specifies CASSHPLLRTKDTQYF.